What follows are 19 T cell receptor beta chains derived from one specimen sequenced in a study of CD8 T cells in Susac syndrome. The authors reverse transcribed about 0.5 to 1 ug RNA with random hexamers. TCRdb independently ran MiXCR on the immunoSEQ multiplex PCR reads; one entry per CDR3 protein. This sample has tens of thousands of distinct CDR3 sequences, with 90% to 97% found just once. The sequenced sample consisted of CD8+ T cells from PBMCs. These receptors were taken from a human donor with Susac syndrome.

In DNA form, the CDR3 reads TGTGCCAGCAGCTTAGAGAGGACAGGGGGAGAGACCCAGTACTTC. Encoded protein: CASSLERTGGETQYF. The V call is TRBV7-2, the J call TRBJ2-5; 10 nucleotides match TRBD1. V lost 1 base, J lost 4 bases, and 3 bases stayed unmatched. This CDR3 contains 15 residues. Looked up from germline, CDR1 is SGHTA and CDR2 is FQGNSA.

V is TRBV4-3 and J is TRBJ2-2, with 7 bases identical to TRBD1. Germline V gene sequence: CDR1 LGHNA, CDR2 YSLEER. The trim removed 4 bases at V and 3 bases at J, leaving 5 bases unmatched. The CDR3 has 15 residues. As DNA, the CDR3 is TGCGCCAGCAGCCGGCAGGGGGTAGACACCGGGGAGCTGTTTTTT. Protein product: CASSRQGVDTGELFF.

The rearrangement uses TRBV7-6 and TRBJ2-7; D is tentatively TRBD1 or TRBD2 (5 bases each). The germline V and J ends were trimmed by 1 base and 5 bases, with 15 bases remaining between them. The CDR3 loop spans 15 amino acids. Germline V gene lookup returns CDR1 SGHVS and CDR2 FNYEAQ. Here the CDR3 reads CASSLDLGVEDEQYF. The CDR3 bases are TGTGCCAGCAGCTTAGATCTAGGGGTGGAGGACGAGCAGTACTTC.

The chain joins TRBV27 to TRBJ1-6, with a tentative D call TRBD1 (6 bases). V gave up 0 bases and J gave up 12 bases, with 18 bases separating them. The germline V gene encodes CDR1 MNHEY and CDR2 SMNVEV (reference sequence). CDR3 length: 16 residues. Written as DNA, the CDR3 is TGTGCCAGCAGTTTATCCCTGGACAGATCCCCAATACCCCTCCACTTT. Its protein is CASSLSLDRSPIPLHF.

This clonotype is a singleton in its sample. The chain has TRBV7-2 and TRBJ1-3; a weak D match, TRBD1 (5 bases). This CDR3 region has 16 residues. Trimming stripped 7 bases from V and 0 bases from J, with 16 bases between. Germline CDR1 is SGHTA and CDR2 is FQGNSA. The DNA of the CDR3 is TGTGCCAGCACGCAGATCGAGGGGTTCTCTGGAAACACCATATATTTT. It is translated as CASTQIEGFSGNTIYF.

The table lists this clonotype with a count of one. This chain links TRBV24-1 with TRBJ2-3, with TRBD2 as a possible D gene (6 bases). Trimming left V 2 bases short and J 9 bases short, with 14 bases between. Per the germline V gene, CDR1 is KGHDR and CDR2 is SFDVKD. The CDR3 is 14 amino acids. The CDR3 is CATSDSESGRTQYF. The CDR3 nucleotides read TGTGCCACCAGTGATTCGGAGAGCGGGCGGACGCAGTATTTT.

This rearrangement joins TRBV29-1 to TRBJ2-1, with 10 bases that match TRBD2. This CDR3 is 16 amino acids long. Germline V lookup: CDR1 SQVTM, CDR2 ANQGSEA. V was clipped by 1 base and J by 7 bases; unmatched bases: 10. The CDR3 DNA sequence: TGCAGCGTTGAAGGGCGGCGGACTAGCGGTGAGAATGAGCAGTTCTTC. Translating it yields CSVEGRRTSGENEQFF.

The DNA of the CDR3 is TGTGCCAGCAGCTTAGCGGAGCGGATTGGGGCCTACGAGCAGTACTTC. Translation: CASSLAERIGAYEQYF. This chain joins TRBV7-6 and TRBJ2-7; D is possibly TRBD2 (5 bases). The CDR3 sequence is 16 residues long. Per germline, CDR1 SGHVS and CDR2 FNYEAQ. The V gene lost 0 bases and the J gene lost 2 bases, with 14 bases spanning the gap. Full variable domain (rest looked up from reference TRBV7-6 and TRBJ2-7): GAGVSQSPRYKVTKRGQDVALRCDPISGHVSLYWYRQALGQGPEFLTYFNYEAQQDKSGLPNDRFSAERPEGSISTLTIQRTEQRDSAMYRCASSLAERIGAYEQYFGPGTRLTVT.

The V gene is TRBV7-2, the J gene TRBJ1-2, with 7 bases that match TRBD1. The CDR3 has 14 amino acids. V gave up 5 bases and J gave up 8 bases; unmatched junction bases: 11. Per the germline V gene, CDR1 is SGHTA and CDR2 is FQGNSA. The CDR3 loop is CASSPTGQVGGYTF. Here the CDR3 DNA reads TGTGCCAGCAGCCCTACCGGACAGGTCGGAGGCTACACCTTC.

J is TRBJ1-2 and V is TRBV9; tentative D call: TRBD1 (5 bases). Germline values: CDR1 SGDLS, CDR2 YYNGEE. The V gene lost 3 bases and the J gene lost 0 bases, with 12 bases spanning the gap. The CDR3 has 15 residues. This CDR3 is CASSADGAANYGYTF. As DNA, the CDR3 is TGTGCCAGCAGCGCGGATGGGGCAGCTAACTATGGCTACACCTTC.

DNA of the CDR3: TGTGCCAGCAGCCCCGGGACGGGGGGTAGGCCCCAGCATTTT. Translating it yields CASSPGTGGRPQHF. V gene TRBV3-1 combines with J gene TRBJ1-5, with D possibly being TRBD1 (5 bases). V lost 4 bases, J lost 9 bases, and 16 bases lay in between. The CDR3 runs 14 residues. Per germline, CDR1 LGHDT and CDR2 YNNKEL (reference sequence).

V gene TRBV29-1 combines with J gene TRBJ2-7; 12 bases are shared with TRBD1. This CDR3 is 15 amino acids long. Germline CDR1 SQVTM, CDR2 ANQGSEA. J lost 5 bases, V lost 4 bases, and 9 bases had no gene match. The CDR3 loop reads CSVGSSGQGAHEQYF. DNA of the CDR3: TGCAGCGTTGGGTCGTCGGGACAGGGGGCTCACGAGCAGTACTTC.

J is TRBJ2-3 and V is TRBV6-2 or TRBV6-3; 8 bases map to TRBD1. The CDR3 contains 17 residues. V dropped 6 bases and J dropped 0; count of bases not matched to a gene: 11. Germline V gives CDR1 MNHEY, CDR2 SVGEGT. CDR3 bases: TGTGCCAGCAGATCTCGTAGGACAGGGATGAGCACAGATACGCAGTATTTT. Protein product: CASRSRRTGMSTDTQYF.

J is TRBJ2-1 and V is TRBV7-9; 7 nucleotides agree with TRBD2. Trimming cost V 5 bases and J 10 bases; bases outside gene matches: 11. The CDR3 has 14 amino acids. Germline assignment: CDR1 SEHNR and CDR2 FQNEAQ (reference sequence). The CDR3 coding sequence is TGTGCCAGCAGCCACCTAGCGGACAATGAAGAGCAGTTCTTC. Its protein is CASSHLADNEEQFF.

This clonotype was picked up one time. The chain's CDR3 is CSVGEGMNTEAFF. In nucleotides, the CDR3 is TGCAGCGTGGGGGAAGGTATGAACACTGAAGCTTTCTTT. The J gene is TRBJ1-1, the V gene TRBV29-1; a possible D gene is TRBD1 (5 bases). CDR3 length: 13 residues. V was trimmed by 6 bases and J by 0 bases, leaving 11 bases between them. Germline V CDR1 and CDR2: SQVTM, ANQGSEA.

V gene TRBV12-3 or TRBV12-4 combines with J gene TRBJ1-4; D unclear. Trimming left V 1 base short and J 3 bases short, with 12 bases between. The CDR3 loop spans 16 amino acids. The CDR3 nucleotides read TGTGCCAGCAGTTTAGACAGATTGTTCTCTAATGAAAAACTGTTTTTT. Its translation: CASSLDRLFSNEKLFF.

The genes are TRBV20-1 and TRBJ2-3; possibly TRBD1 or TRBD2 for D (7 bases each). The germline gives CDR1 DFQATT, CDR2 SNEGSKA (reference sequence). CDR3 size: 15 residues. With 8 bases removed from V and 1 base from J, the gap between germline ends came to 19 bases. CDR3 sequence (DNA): TGCAGTCCAGGGGGGGGGCAAATCGGCACAGATACGCAGTATTTT. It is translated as CSPGGGQIGTDTQYF.

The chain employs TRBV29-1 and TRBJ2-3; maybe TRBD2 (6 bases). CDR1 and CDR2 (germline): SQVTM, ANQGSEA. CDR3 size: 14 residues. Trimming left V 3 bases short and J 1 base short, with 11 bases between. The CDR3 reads CSVDSGGGTDTQYF. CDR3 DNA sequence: TGCAGCGTTGACTCCGGCGGGGGCACAGATACGCAGTATTTT.

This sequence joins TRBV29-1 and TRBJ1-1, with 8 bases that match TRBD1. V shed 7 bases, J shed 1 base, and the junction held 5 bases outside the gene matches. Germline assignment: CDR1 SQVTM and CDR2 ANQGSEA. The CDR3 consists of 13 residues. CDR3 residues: CSGGDRGNTEAFF. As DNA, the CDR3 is TGCAGCGGTGGCGACAGGGGGAACACTGAAGCTTTCTTT.